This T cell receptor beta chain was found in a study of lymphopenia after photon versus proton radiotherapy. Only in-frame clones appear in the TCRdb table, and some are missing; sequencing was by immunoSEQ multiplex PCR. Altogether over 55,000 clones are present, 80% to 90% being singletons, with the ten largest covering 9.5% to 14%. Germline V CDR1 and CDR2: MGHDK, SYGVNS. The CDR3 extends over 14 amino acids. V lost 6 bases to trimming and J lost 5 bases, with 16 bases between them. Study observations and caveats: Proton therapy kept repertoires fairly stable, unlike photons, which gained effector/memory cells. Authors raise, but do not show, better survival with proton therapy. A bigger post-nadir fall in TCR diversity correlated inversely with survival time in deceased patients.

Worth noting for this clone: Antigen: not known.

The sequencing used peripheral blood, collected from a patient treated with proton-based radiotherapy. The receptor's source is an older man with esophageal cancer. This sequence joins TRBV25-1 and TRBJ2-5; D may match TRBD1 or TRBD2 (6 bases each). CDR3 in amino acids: CASRKGGGDETQYF. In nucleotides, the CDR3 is TGTGCCAGCAGGAAAGGAGGGGGAGATGAGACCCAGTACTTC.